The rows below give T cell receptor beta chains drawn from one sample of a study of PD-1 blockade in mismatch repair-deficient tumors. This table comes from immunoSEQ multiplex PCR, and its TCRdb copy is limited to in-frame clones, with some not included. The table has around 100,000 clones, roughly 80% seen once. The starting material was peripheral blood, obtained around 60 weeks after starting pembrolizumab. The receptors were sampled from an adult with mismatch repair-deficient cancer. Both conserved end residues are part of each CDR3. Each record gives: CDR3 DNA, CDR3 protein, J gene, V gene, CDR3 length, clone size, D gene. D genes are given only for firm matches. Clone size is given for some rows only: seen once, a few or many times, or a class if the clone is expanded.

TGTGCCAGCAAAGGGCGGGAGGGCCCCCACAATGAGCAGTTCTTC CASKGREGPHNEQFF TRBJ2-1 TRBV2 15 once TRBD2
TGCAGCGTTGCGGCCCTAGCGGCCTTAGATACGCAGTATTTT CSVAALAALDTQYF TRBJ2-3 TRBV29-1 14 . TRBD2
TGTGCCAGCAGTCCTAGGGGGGTAGCGGGAGTTTCAGAGTTCTTC CASSPRGVAGVSEFF TRBJ2-1 TRBV7-9 15 . TRBD2
TGTGCCAGCAGACAGGGGATAATAGGTGGCTACACCTTC CASRQGIIGGYTF TRBJ1-2 TRBV5-8 13 once TRBD1
TGTGCCAGTAGTAAGATTAGCGGGAGTTACGAGCAGTACTTC CASSKISGSYEQYF TRBJ2-7 TRBV19 14 . TRBD2
TGTGCCAGCAGCCAACTCCCCGGACTAGCGGGAGTTGGGACCCAGTACTTC CASSQLPGLAGVGTQYF TRBJ2-5 TRBV7-9 17 . TRBD2
TGTGCCAGCAGCGTAGCCCGAGGGTGGCTAGCGGGAGGTAACCCCTACAATGAGCAGTTCTTC CASSVARGWLAGGNPYNEQFF TRBJ2-1 TRBV9 21 . TRBD2
TGTGCCAGCCGGGACAGGGATCATCAGCCCCAGCATTTT CASRDRDHQPQHF TRBJ1-5 TRBV6-5 13 few TRBD1
TGTGCCAGCAGCTTTAATCGGGTCGAGGGGGATCAGCCCCAGCATTTT CASSFNRVEGDQPQHF TRBJ1-5 TRBV7-2 16 . .
TGTGCCAGCAGCCGGGACAGGTTTTTAAACACTGAAGCTTTCTTT CASSRDRFLNTEAFF TRBJ1-1 TRBV7-9 15 . TRBD1
TGTGCCAGCAGCTCGGGACAGGGCGAACTGTTTTTT CASSSGQGELFF TRBJ1-4 TRBV7-9 12 few TRBD1
TGCGCCAGCAGCTTACAAACAACAGGGGACTATGGCTACACCTTC CASSLQTTGDYGYTF TRBJ1-2 TRBV5-1 15 . TRBD1
TGTGCCAGCAGTGGTAGCAGACAAGAGACCCAGTACTTC CASSGSRQETQYF TRBJ2-5 TRBV2 13 once .
TGTGCCAGCAGTTCCGGGACAGCAGATTCTAACTATGGCTACACCTTC CASSSGTADSNYGYTF TRBJ1-2 TRBV6-6 16 . TRBD1
TGTGCCAGCTCACCACCAACCTCTACGGCTAATGAAAAACTGTTTTTT CASSPPTSTANEKLFF TRBJ1-4 TRBV18 16 . .
TGTGCCAGCAGCCGAGATACGGGACAGGGGTTATCCAACTATGGCTACACCTTC CASSRDTGQGLSNYGYTF TRBJ1-2 TRBV7-9 18 . TRBD1
TGTGCCAGCAGCAGCCGAAGCTCTGGAAACACCATATATTTT CASSSRSSGNTIYF TRBJ1-3 TRBV7-9 14 . .
TGTGCCAGTAATCAAGGGGGGGGCGCGGTTGGTCAGCCCCAGCATTTT CASNQGGGAVGQPQHF TRBJ1-5 TRBV19 16 few .
TGTGCCAGCAGCGGATACAGGGGGAAGGACACTGAAGCTTTCTTT CASSGYRGKDTEAFF TRBJ1-1 TRBV9 15 . TRBD1
TGTGCCAGCAGATCAACTAGGGAGAAGTTCTTC CASRSTREKFF TRBJ2-1 TRBV7-6 11 . .
TGTGCCAGCACTAAAAGCCCAGGGGCCGAGCAGTACTTC CASTKSPGAEQYF TRBJ2-7 TRBV27 13 . .
TGTGCCAGCAGCCCCGAGCGCTCTGGGGCCAACGTCCTGACTTTC CASSPERSGANVLTF TRBJ2-6 TRBV7-9 15 . .
TGTGCCAGCAGCTTACCCGGATTCAATCAGCCCCAGCATTTT CASSLPGFNQPQHF TRBJ1-5 TRBV7-9 14 . .
TGCGCCCGCGTCGGGAGGGGTGTCACCGGGGAGCTGTTTTTT CARVGRGVTGELFF TRBJ2-2 TRBV23-1 14 . TRBD2
TGTGCCAGCAGCCAAACGGGGGCCATACAGCCCCAGCATTTT CASSQTGAIQPQHF TRBJ1-5 TRBV16 14 . .
TGTGCCAGCAGCTCGTTCGGGGGGGCCTCCTACAATGAGCAGTTCTTC CASSSFGGASYNEQFF TRBJ2-1 TRBV7-2 16 few TRBD2
TGTGCCTGCGGTGGGGGGCATGAAGCTTTCTTT CACGGGHEAFF TRBJ1-1 TRBV7-9 11 . .
TGTGCCAGCAGTGAATCCGGTCGGATGAACTCTGGAAACACCATATATTTT CASSESGRMNSGNTIYF TRBJ1-3 TRBV25-1 17 . .
TGTGCCAGCAGCAGTTCCGGGACAGGGGGCGCGGACATTCAGTACTTC CASSSSGTGGADIQYF TRBJ2-4 TRBV5-6 16 . TRBD1
TGTGCCAGCAGCTTTCTAGCGGGAGTAGACACCTACGAGCAGTACTTC CASSFLAGVDTYEQYF TRBJ2-7 TRBV11-1 16 . TRBD2
TGTGCCAGCTCACCGTCCAAGGACAGCGCCTCGGGGGGCATTCAGTACTTC CASSPSKDSASGGIQYF TRBJ2-4 TRBV18 17 . .
TGTGCCAGCAGCTCCAACCTAGCGGGGTCCTACAATGAGCAGTTCTTC CASSSNLAGSYNEQFF TRBJ2-1 TRBV9 16 . TRBD2
TGTGCCAGCAGCAAGACTAGCGGGAGTGGGGCGTATGAGCAGTTCTTC CASSKTSGSGAYEQFF TRBJ2-1 TRBV11-3 16 . TRBD2